This TCR beta chain was sequenced during a study of blood T cell repertoires in COVID-19. Using immunoSEQ multiplex PCR, the repertoire was profiled, and TCRdb retains in-frame clones only, with some absent. The sample records 150,000 to 200,000 clones, more than 65% being singletons. Trimming shortened V by 0 bases and J by 5 bases, and 12 bases separated the two germline ends. The CDR3 spans 15 residues. Germline CDR1 SGDLS, CDR2 YYNGEE. This chain links TRBV9 with TRBJ2-1, with D maybe TRBD2 (6 bases). This clonotype was obtained from a woman aged 45-60 years with acute COVID-19. The sample taken for sequencing was PBMCs or T cells enriched from blood (not recorded which). CDR3 residues: CASSVDGTSNNEQFF. In DNA, the CDR3 is TGTGCCAGCAGCGTAGACGGGACTTCCAACAATGAGCAGTTCTTC.